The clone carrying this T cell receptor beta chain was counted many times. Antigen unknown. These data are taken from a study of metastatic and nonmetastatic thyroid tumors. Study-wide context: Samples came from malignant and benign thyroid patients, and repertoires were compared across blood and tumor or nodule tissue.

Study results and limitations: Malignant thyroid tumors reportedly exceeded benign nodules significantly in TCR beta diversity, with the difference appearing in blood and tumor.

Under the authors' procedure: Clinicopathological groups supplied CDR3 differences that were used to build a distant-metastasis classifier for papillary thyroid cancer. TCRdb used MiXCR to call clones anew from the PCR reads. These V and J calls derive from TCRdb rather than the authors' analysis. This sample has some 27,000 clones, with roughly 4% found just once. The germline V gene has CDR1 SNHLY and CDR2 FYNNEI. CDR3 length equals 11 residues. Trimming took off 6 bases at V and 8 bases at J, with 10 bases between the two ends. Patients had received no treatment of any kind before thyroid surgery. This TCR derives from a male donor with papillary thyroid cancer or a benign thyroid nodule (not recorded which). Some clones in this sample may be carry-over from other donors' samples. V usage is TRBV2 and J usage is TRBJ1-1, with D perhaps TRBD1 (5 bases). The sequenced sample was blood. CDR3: CASSQGSEAFF. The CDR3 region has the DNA TGTGCCAGCAGCCAGGGATCGGAAGCTTTCTTT.